This T cell receptor beta chain originates from a study of T cells in Graves' hyperthyroidism and ophthalmopathy. In the study overall: Once the initial diagnosis was made, peripheral blood was obtained before any treatment.

Broader study findings: Ophthalmopathy could be told apart from stable hyperthyroidism with a 13 V-J model.

This clonotype was detected ten times or more. Its target is unknown. The CDR3 is made up of 15 amino acids. The germline V gene has CDR1 DFQATT and CDR2 SNEGSKA (reference sequence). The V and J ends lost 3 bases and 6 bases, in that order; junction bases with no gene match: 9. Amplified regions were TCR beta CDR3 sequences from RNA transcripts. First-round RT-PCR with HTBI primers amplified the TCR CDR3 region. TCRdb re-analysed the multiplex PCR reads in MiXCR, keeping a single row per CDR3 protein. Of around 440,000 distinct CDR3 sequences listed, about 15% are singletons. This TCR was recovered from a woman in her late teens or twenties with Graves' hyperthyroidism. The source material was blood. This chain connects TRBV20-1 to TRBJ2-1, with 9 bases matching TRBD1. CDR3 sequence (DNA): TGCAGTGCTAGGGAAGGGGGGACAGGGTTCAATGAGCAGTTCTTC. This gives the protein CSAREGGTGFNEQFF.